A single sample gave rise to the 17 T cell receptor beta chains below, sequenced in a study of HIV-infected children after antiretroviral therapy interruption. The TCR library was built from RNA with a 3' RACE protocol and unique molecular identifiers. Each CDR3 protein gets one entry after TCRdb re-called the 3' RACE reads with MiXCR. The data contain 40,000 to 55,000 distinct CDR3 sequences, around 4.1% of them singletons. Documented treatment: PENTA 11 planned treatment interruption arm or continuous ART arm. Sequencing used CD45RA+ CD4+ T cells from PBMCs, pooled from several time points, obtained from a donor given antiretroviral therapy, either interrupted or continuous. The sample's subset: naive CD4+ CD45RA+ CD45RO- T cells. The receptor source for this set is a pool of human donors with HIV.

This clonotype was counted ten times or more. J is TRBJ1-1 and V is TRBV4-1, with 11 bases identical to TRBD1. The junction had 11 bases not matched to a gene; V was cut back by 0 bases and J by 5 bases. CDR1 and CDR2 (germline): MGHRA, YSYEKL. CDR3 length: 18 residues. The CDR3 loop is CASSQDLWTGGQRTEAFF. CDR3 coding DNA: TGCGCCAGCAGCCAAGATCTCTGGACAGGGGGCCAGCGGACTGAAGCTTTCTTT.

This clonotype was counted ten times or more. The chain has TRBV20-1 and TRBJ2-1; 7 bases are shared with TRBD1. Unmatched junction bases numbered 6, after V lost 1 base and J lost 0 bases. Germline V gene data show CDR1 as DFQATT and CDR2 as SNEGSKA (reference sequence). The CDR3 contains 16 residues. In nucleotides, the CDR3 is TGCAGTGCTAGAGGGACCGGGACAGCCTCCTACAATGAGCAGTTCTTC. Protein product: CSARGTGTASYNEQFF.

This clonotype was found many times. The V and J genes are TRBV28 and TRBJ2-7, with TRBD1 matching over 8 bases. CDR3 size: 14 residues. V shed 6 bases, J shed 3 bases, and the junction held 7 bases outside the gene matches. CDR1 and CDR2 from the germline V gene are MDHEN and SYDVKM. The CDR3 region has the DNA TGTGCCAGCAGGGGACAGGTTGCCAACTACGAGCAGTACTTC. Residues: CASRGQVANYEQYF.

This clonotype was picked up many times. The chain couples TRBV19 to TRBJ2-7; either TRBD1 or TRBD2 may supply D (5 bases each). This CDR3 contains 13 residues. Per germline, CDR1 LNHDA and CDR2 SQIVND (reference sequence). Trimming took 5 bases from V and 7 from J, leaving 15 bases between them. For the CDR3, the DNA is TGTGCCAGTAGTGGGGACGGGTGGAGTGAGCAGTACTTC. Translation: CASSGDGWSEQYF.

This clonotype was counted many times. This rearrangement joins TRBV29-1 to TRBJ2-2; D may be TRBD1 (6 bases). The ends were cut back, 4 bases at V and 2 bases at J, with 8 bases in the middle. There are 13 residues in the CDR3. The germline V gene encodes CDR1 SQVTM and CDR2 ANQGSEA. The CDR3 loop reads CSVGGGNTGELFF. For the CDR3, the DNA is TGCAGCGTTGGAGGGGGTAACACCGGGGAGCTGTTTTTT.

This clonotype was detected ten times or more. The rearrangement links TRBV5-1 to TRBJ2-5, with D possibly matching TRBD2 (7 bases). V was cut by 1 base and J by 4 bases, with 14 bases left in between. CDR3 length equals 15 residues. CDR1 SGHRS and CDR2 YFSETQ come from the germline V gene. In DNA, the CDR3 is TGCGCCAGCAGCTTGACCTCCGGGGGGCGAGAGACCCAGTACTTC. Encoded protein: CASSLTSGGRETQYF.

The J gene is TRBJ2-7, the V gene TRBV11-2; 9 nucleotides align to TRBD1. V shed 3 bases, J shed 3 bases, and the junction held 6 bases outside the gene matches. Germline loops: CDR1 SGHAT, CDR2 FQNNGV. The CDR3 is 15 amino acids. The CDR3 DNA follows: TGTGCCAGCAGCTTCCGGGACAGGGCTCACTACGAGCAGTACTTC. Translation gives CASSFRDRAHYEQYF.

At least ten counts were recorded for this clonotype. The J gene is TRBJ1-1, the V gene TRBV12-3 or TRBV12-4; maybe TRBD1 (5 bases). V was pared by 6 bases and J by 5 bases, with 13 bases between. The CDR3 loop spans 13 amino acids. CDR3 nucleotides: TGTGCCAGCAGCCAGATGGGGGGGACTGAAGCTTTCTTT. The encoded protein is CASSQMGGTEAFF.

This clonotype was detected ten times or more. This chain links TRBV27 with TRBJ1-5; D unresolved. There are 14 residues in the CDR3. Germline-derived CDR1 and CDR2 are MNHEY and SMNVEV (reference sequence). V shed 4 bases and J shed 7 bases, with 14 bases lying between them. The CDR3 DNA reads as TGTGCCAGCAGTTCCTGGGAGGGTAGCCAGCCCCAGCATTTT. It yields the protein CASSSWEGSQPQHF.

This clonotype was recorded at least ten times. The CDR3 region is CASSQDWLAGVSSNTQYF. The CDR3 DNA follows: TGTGCCAGCAGCCAAGATTGGCTAGCGGGAGTTTCGTCGAATACGCAGTATTTT. The J gene is TRBJ2-3, the V gene TRBV14, with 10 nucleotides matching TRBD2. The junction had 13 bases not matched to a gene; V was cut back by 0 bases and J by 7 bases. Germline CDR1 reads SGHDN; CDR2 reads FVKESK. CDR3 length equals 18 residues.

This clonotype was counted ten times or more. The chain has TRBV3-1 and TRBJ1-6; D gene unclear. This CDR3 comprises 14 residues. V shed 0 bases and J shed 6 bases, with 6 bases lying between them. Per germline, CDR1 LGHDT and CDR2 YNNKEL (reference sequence). The chain's CDR3 is CASSQEASNSPLHF. In DNA form, the CDR3 reads TGTGCCAGCAGCCAAGAGGCCAGTAATTCACCCCTCCACTTT.

This clonotype was detected many times. The rearrangement joins TRBV6-1 to TRBJ2-7; a possible D gene is TRBD1 (5 bases). This CDR3 spans 14 amino acids. Trimming stripped 1 base from V and 6 bases from J, with 13 bases between. From germline, CDR1 is MNHNS and CDR2 SASEGT. The CDR3 nucleotides read TGTGCCAGCAGTGAAGTGGGGCGAAGAGGCGAGCAGTACTTC. Its translation: CASSEVGRRGEQYF.

This clonotype was counted a few times. CDR3 region: CASSTPGTEYGYTF. The CDR3 region has the DNA TGTGCCAGCAGCACCCCCGGGACAGAGTATGGCTACACCTTC. The chain uses TRBV28 and TRBJ1-2; 7 nucleotides agree with TRBD1. Germline V lookup: CDR1 MDHEN, CDR2 SYDVKM. V trimming: 6 bases; J trimming: 5 bases; junction bases outside the gene matches: 9. The CDR3 covers 14 residues.

This clonotype was counted at least ten times. This sequence joins TRBV6-5 and TRBJ2-7, with D possibly matching TRBD1 (6 bases). V was cut by 5 bases and J by 0 bases, with 8 bases left in between. This CDR3 region has 13 residues. Germline-derived CDR1 and CDR2 are MNHEY and SVGAGI. Written as DNA, the CDR3 is TGTGCCAGCAGTCACAGGGACTCCTACGAGCAGTACTTC. It codes for CASSHRDSYEQYF.

Many counts were recorded for this clonotype. The rearrangement links TRBV15 to TRBJ2-1; possible D gene TRBD2, 6 bases. Looked up from germline, CDR1 is LNHNV and CDR2 is YYDKDF (reference sequence). The CDR3 has 17 amino acids. CDR3 nucleotide sequence: TGTGCTAGCAGTAGGGCCGGGACTGGGGTTAACTATGCTGAGCAGTTCTTC. Translating it yields CASSRAGTGVNYAEQFF.

Many counts were recorded for this clonotype. The CDR3 loop is CASSFGGYEQYF. CDR3 DNA: TGTGCCAGCAGCTTTGGGGGATACGAGCAGTACTTC. This chain connects TRBV12-3 or TRBV12-4 to TRBJ2-7; D assignment may be TRBD1 or TRBD2 (5 bases each). There are 12 residues in the CDR3. Trimming stripped 6 bases from V and 4 bases from J, with 10 bases between.

This clonotype was detected a few times. This rearrangement joins TRBV5-4 to TRBJ1-1; TRBD1 is a possible D gene (5 bases). Germline V gene data show CDR1 as SGHNT and CDR2 as YYREEE (reference sequence). The CDR3 sequence is 12 residues long. Trimming stripped 1 base from V and 8 bases from J, with 9 bases between. CDR3 DNA sequence: TGTGCCAGCAGCTTGAGAGGGACCGAAGCTTTCTTT. Protein product: CASSLRGTEAFF.